This T cell receptor beta chain was captured in a study of long-term antiretroviral therapy in people with HIV. Study-wide points: Repertoire composition at all time points was dominated by clones that had expanded before ART.

A minimum of one pre-ART and two post-ART PBMC samples existed for each donor. With survey level as its setting, the immunoSEQ assay was v3.0. Libraries were prepared by immunoSEQ multiplex PCR; TCRdb keeps only in-frame clonotypes and omits some of them. The data contain under 30,000 clones, about 83% of them seen just once; the ten biggest clones take up 5.1%. For this clone: Its antigen is undetermined.

V lost 0 bases, J lost 7 bases, and 10 bases lay in between. This CDR3 spans 14 amino acids. Germline assignment: CDR1 SGHDT and CDR2 YYEEEE. This clonotype was obtained from a man aged 18 to 29 with HIV. The sequences come from unsorted PBMCs, collected 3 years after starting antiretroviral therapy. The chain recombines TRBV5-6 with TRBJ2-2; D unresolved. The CDR3 here is CASSLVRSNGELFF. The CDR3 DNA reads as TGTGCCAGCAGCTTGGTCAGATCAAACGGGGAGCTGTTTTTT.